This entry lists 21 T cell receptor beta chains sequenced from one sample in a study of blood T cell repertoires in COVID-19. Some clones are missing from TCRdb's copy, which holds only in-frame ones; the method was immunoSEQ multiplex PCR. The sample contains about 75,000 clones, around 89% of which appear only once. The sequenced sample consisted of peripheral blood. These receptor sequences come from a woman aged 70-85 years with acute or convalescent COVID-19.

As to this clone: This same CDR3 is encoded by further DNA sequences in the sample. CDR3 sequence: CSVGDSNYGYTF. The CDR3 bases are TGCAGCGTTGGAGACAGTAACTATGGCTACACCTTC. The chain is built from TRBV29-1 and TRBJ1-2; the D gene is possibly TRBD1 (5 bases). V lost 4 bases and J 1 base, leaving 7 bases between the germline ends. CDR1 is SQVTM and CDR2 is ANQGSEA in the germline V gene. The CDR3 spans 12 residues.

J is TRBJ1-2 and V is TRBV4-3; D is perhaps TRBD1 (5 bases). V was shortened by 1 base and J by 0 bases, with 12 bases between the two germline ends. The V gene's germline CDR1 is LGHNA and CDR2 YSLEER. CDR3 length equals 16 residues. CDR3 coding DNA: TGCGCCAGCAGCCAAGCTATTTCAGGGTCTAACTATGGCTACACCTTC. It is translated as CASSQAISGSNYGYTF.

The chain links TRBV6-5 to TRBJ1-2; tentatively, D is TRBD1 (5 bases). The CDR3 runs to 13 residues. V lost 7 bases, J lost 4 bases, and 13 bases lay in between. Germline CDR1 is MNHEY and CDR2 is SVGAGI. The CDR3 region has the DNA TGTGCCAGCAACCGGGACGGGAGCTATGGCTACACCTTC. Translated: CASNRDGSYGYTF.

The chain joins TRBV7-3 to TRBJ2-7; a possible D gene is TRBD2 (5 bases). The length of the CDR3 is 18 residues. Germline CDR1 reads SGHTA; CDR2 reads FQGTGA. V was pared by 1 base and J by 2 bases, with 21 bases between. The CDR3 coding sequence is TGTGCCAGCAGCTTAAAAACCCCTGGACTTCTACCCACCTACGAGCAGTACTTC. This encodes CASSLKTPGLLPTYEQYF.

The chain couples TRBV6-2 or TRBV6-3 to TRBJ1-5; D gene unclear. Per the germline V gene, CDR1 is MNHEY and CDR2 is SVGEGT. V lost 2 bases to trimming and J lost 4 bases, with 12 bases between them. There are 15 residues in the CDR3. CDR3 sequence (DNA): TGTGCCAGCAGTTACCCCCGGGCGGGAAATCAGCCCCAGCATTTT. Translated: CASSYPRAGNQPQHF.

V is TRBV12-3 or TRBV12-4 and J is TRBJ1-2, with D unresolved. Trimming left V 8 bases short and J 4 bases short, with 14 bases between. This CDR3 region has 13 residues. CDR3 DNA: TGTGCCAGCCTCCTCGGGAGGCGCTATGGCTACACCTTC. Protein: CASLLGRRYGYTF.

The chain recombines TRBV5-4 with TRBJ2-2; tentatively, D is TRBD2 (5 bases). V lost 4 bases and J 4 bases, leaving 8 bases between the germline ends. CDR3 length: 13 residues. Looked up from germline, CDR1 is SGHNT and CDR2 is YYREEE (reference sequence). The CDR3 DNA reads TGTGCCAGCAGCACCACTAGCACCGGGGAGCTGTTTTTT. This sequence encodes CASSTTSTGELFF.

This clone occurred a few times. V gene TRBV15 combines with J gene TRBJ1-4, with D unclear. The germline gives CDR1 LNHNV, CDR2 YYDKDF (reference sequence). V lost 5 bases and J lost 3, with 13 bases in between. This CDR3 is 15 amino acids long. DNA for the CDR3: TGTGCCACCAGCCCCCGTGCCCGGTCTAATGAAAAACTGTTTTTT. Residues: CATSPRARSNEKLFF.

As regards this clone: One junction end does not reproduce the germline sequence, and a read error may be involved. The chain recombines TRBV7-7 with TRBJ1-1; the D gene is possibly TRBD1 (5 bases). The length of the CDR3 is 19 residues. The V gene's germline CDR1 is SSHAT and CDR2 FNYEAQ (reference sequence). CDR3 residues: CASSLAGPLRQLKNTEAFF. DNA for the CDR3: TGTGCTAGCAGCTTAGCGGGGCCCCTGAGACAGTTAAAGAACACTGAAGCTTTCTTT.

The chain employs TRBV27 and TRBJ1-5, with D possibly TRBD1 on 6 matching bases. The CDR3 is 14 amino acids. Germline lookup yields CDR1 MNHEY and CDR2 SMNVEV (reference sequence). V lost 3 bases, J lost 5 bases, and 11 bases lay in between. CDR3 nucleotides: TGTGCCAGCAGTTTCCTGGGGGCTGATCAGCCCCAGCATTTT. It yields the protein CASSFLGADQPQHF.

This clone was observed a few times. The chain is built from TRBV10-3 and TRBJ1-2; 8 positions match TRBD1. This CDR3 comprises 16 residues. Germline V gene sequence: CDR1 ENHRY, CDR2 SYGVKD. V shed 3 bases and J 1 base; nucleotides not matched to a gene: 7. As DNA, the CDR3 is TGTGCCATCAGTGATAAGGACAGGGCAAGTAACTATGGCTACACCTTC. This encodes CAISDKDRASNYGYTF.

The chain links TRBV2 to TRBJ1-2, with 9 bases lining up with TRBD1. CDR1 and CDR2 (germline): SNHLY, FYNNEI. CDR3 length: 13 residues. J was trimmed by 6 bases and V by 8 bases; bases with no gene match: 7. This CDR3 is CASGGQGQDGYTF. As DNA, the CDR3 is TGTGCCAGCGGTGGACAGGGGCAGGATGGCTACACCTTC.

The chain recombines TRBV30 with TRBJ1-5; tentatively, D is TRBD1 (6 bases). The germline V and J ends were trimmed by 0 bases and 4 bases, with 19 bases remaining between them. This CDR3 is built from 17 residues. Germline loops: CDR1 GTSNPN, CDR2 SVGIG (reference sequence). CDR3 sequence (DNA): TGTGCCTGGAGTGTACTAGGGGGTCCCAAAATGAATCAGCCCCAGCATTTT. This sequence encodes CAWSVLGGPKMNQPQHF.

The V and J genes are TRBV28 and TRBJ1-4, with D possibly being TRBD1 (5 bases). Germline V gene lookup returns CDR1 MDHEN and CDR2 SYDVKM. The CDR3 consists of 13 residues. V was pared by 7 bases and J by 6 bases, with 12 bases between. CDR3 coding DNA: TGTGCCAGCACCCACAGGAGTTATGAAAAACTGTTTTTT. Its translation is CASTHRSYEKLFF.

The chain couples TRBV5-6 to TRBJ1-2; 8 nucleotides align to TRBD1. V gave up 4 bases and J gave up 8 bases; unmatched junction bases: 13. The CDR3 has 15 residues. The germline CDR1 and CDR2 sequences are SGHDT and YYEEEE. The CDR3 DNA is TGTGCCAGCAGCCTATCCGGGACAGGAATAGCCGGCTACACCTTC. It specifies CASSLSGTGIAGYTF.

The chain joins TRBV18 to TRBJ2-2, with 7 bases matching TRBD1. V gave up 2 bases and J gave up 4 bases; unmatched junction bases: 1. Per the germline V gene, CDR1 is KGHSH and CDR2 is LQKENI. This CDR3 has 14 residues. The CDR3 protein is CASSPTGVTGELFF. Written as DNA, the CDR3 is TGTGCCAGCTCACCAACAGGGGTCACCGGGGAGCTGTTTTTT.

The CDR3 here is CASSSKGWGASGELFF. Here the CDR3 DNA reads TGTGCCAGCAGCTCAAAAGGCTGGGGCGCGTCCGGGGAGCTGTTTTTT. J is TRBJ2-2 and V is TRBV11-3; maybe TRBD1 (5 bases). Germline-derived CDR1 and CDR2 are SGHNT and YENEEA. Trimming left V 4 bases short and J 6 bases short, with 18 bases between. This CDR3 spans 16 amino acids.

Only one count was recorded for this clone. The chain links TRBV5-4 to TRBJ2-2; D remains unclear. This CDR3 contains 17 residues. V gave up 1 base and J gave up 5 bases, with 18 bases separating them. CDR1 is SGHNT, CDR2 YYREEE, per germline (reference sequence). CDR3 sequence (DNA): TGTGCCAGCAGCTTGTCGGCCACTAACGTCCCGACCGGGGAGCTGTTTTTT. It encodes CASSLSATNVPTGELFF. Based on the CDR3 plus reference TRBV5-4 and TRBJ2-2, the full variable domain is ETGVTQSPTHLIKTRGQQVTLRCSSQSGHNTVSWYQQALGQGPQFIFQYYREEENGRGNFPPRFSGLQFPNYSSELNVNALELDDSALYLCASSLSATNVPTGELFFGEGSRLTVL.

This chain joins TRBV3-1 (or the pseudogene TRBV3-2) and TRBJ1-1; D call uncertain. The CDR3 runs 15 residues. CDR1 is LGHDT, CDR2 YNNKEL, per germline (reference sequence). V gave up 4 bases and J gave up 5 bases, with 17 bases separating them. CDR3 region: CASSPRAVDPTEAFF. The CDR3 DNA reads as TGTGCCAGCAGCCCGAGGGCCGTCGACCCGACTGAAGCTTTCTTT.

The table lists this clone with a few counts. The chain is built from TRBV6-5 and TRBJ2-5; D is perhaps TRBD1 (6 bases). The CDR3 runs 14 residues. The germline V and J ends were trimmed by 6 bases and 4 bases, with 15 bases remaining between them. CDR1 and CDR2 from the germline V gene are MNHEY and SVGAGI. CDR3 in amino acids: CASRRTDRPETQYF. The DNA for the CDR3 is TGTGCCAGCAGACGAACAGACAGGCCAGAGACCCAGTACTTC.

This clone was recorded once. CDR3 in amino acids: CASTDTGVRSPLHF. CDR3 nucleotides: TGTGCCAGCACAGATACAGGGGTAAGGTCACCCCTCCACTTT. The chain links TRBV2 to TRBJ1-6; 7 bases fit TRBD1. Per germline, CDR1 SNHLY and CDR2 FYNNEI. The CDR3 totals 14 residues. J was trimmed by 10 bases and V by 7 bases; bases with no gene match: 10.